This entry lists 17 T cell receptor beta chains sequenced from one sample in a study of PD-1 blockade in classical Hodgkin lymphoma. The protocol was immunoSEQ multiplex PCR, while the TCRdb copy is restricted to in-frame clones and leaves out a portion. The repertoire holds about 110,000 clones, with about 89% as singletons. Each patient's relapse followed autologous stem cell transplantation, and brentuximab vedotin exposure varied. The sample in question was peripheral blood mononuclear cells (PBMCs), obtained before the second cycle of nivolumab. These receptors all come from a human donor with classical Hodgkin lymphoma.

The gene calls are TRBV11-2 and TRBJ2-2; a weak D match, TRBD2 (5 bases). The CDR3 extends over 17 amino acids. The V and J ends lost 1 base and 5 bases respectively, with 17 bases between them. Germline V gene data show CDR1 as SGHAT and CDR2 as FQNNGV. The CDR3 loop is CASSLARGGRGTGELFF. The CDR3 DNA follows: TGTGCCAGCAGCTTAGCTCGCGGTGGCAGAGGGACCGGGGAGCTGTTTTTT.

This rearrangement joins TRBV2 to TRBJ2-7; 7 bases match TRBD1. This CDR3 has 15 residues. Per the germline V gene, CDR1 is SNHLY and CDR2 is FYNNEI. With 6 bases clipped from V and 0 bases from J, the junction kept 8 bases outside the gene matches. The CDR3 spells CASRAQTGSSYEQYF. The CDR3 coding sequence is TGTGCCAGCAGGGCCCAGACAGGGTCCTCCTACGAGCAGTACTTC. Supplemented by reference TRBV2 and TRBJ2-7, the full variable domain reads EPEVTQTPSHQVTQMGQEVILRCVPISNHLYFYWYRQILGQKVEFLVSFYNNEISEKSEIFDDQFSVERPDGSNFTLKIRSTKLEDSAMYFCASRAQTGSSYEQYFGPGTRLTVT.

The chain recombines TRBV28 with TRBJ1-5, with TRBD1 identical over 7 bases. The CDR3 has 14 amino acids. The V segment lost 4 bases and the J segment 5 bases; nucleotides outside the gene matches: 5. Per the germline V gene, CDR1 is MDHEN and CDR2 is SYDVKM. CDR3 loop: CASSSDRDYQPQHF. CDR3 coding DNA: TGTGCCAGCAGTTCCGACAGGGATTATCAGCCCCAGCATTTT.

This clone has just one count. V gene TRBV2 combines with J gene TRBJ1-2; D remains unclear. This CDR3 is 15 amino acids long. Trimming pared 5 bases from V and 4 bases from J, leaving 17 bases between. Germline CDR1 reads SNHLY; CDR2 reads FYNNEI. The CDR3 DNA follows: TGTGCCAGCAGTCTCGGGCACCCCTTCACCTATGGCTACACCTTC. Translated, it gives CASSLGHPFTYGYTF. Together with reference TRBV2 and TRBJ1-2, the CDR3 gives the full variable domain: EPEVTQTPSHQVTQMGQEVILRCVPISNHLYFYWYRQILGQKVEFLVSFYNNEISEKSEIFDDQFSVERPDGSNFTLKIRSTKLEDSAMYFCASSLGHPFTYGYTFGSGTRLTVV.

This chain joins TRBV5-6 and TRBJ1-2; D gene ambiguous. The V gene's germline CDR1 is SGHDT and CDR2 YYEEEE. Trimming stripped 4 bases from V and 6 bases from J, with 13 bases between. This CDR3 has 13 amino acids. CDR3: CASSRFSRDGYTF. The CDR3 nucleotides read TGTGCCAGCAGCCGCTTCAGCAGAGATGGCTACACCTTC.

This sequence joins TRBV27 and TRBJ2-3; D unclear. CDR1 is MNHEY and CDR2 is SMNVEV in the germline V gene (reference sequence). CDR3 size: 15 residues. V was pared by 5 bases and J by 2 bases, with 14 bases between. The CDR3 region has the DNA TGTGCCAGCAGTACGCAGCCGAGCCCCACAGATACGCAGTATTTT. Translation gives CASSTQPSPTDTQYF.

The chain recombines TRBV11-3 with TRBJ2-2, with D perhaps TRBD1 (5 bases). The CDR3 totals 15 residues. Trimming pared 11 bases from V and 0 bases from J, leaving 16 bases between. The V gene's germline CDR1 is SGHNT and CDR2 YENEEA. The CDR3 protein is CASTLDRSNTGELFF. For the CDR3, the DNA is TGTGCCTCCACGCTAGACAGATCGAACACCGGGGAGCTGTTTTTT.

The rearrangement joins TRBV10-2 to TRBJ1-5; D is possibly TRBD1 (6 bases). CDR1 and CDR2 (germline): WSHSY, SAAADI. Trimming pared 11 bases from V and 6 bases from J, leaving 14 bases between. CDR3 size: 12 residues. The CDR3: CAGGGAGQPQHF. CDR3 nucleotides: TGCGCCGGAGGGGGGGCGGGTCAGCCCCAGCATTTT.

This chain links TRBV6-1 with TRBJ2-7; tentative D call: TRBD2 (5 bases). The CDR3 has 13 residues. From germline, CDR1 is MNHNS and CDR2 SASEGT. Trimming pared 6 bases from V and 2 bases from J, leaving 11 bases between. As DNA, the CDR3 is TGTGCCAGCAGGACCCCGGGGACCTACGAGCAGTACTTC. It codes for CASRTPGTYEQYF.

The rearrangement uses TRBV7-9 and TRBJ1-4, with D unresolved. This CDR3 spans 16 amino acids. Trimming removed 3 bases from V and 3 bases from J, with 14 bases in between. Germline assignment: CDR1 SEHNR and CDR2 FQNEAQ (reference sequence). The chain's CDR3 is CASSFVTRLPNEKLFF. In nucleotides, the CDR3 is TGTGCCAGCAGCTTCGTGACGAGGCTGCCTAATGAAAAACTGTTTTTT.

This clone was seen only once. The chain is built from TRBV30 and TRBJ2-5; the D call may be TRBD1 or TRBD2 (6 bases each). This CDR3 has 14 amino acids. Germline CDR1 and CDR2: GTSNPN and SVGIG (reference sequence). V gave up 0 bases and J gave up 6 bases, with 14 bases separating them. DNA for the CDR3: TGTGCCTGGAGTGTACAGGGAGGAGTGAAGACCCAGTACTTC. This gives the protein CAWSVQGGVKTQYF.

The rearrangement uses TRBV18 and TRBJ1-3; TRBD1 agrees at 8 bases. The V segment lost 3 bases and the J segment 10 bases; nucleotides outside the gene matches: 8. Germline values: CDR1 KGHSH, CDR2 LQKENI. This CDR3 is 14 amino acids long. CDR3 bases: TGTGCCAGCTCACCTCGGACAGGGATTGAAACCATATATTTT. Its translation is CASSPRTGIETIYF. The full variable domain, with the rest looked up from reference TRBV18 and TRBJ1-3, is NAGVMQNPRHLVRRRGQEARLRCSPMKGHSHVYWYRQLPEEGLKFMVYLQKENIIDESGMPKERFSAEFPKEGPSILRIQQVVRGDSAAYFCASSPRTGIETIYFGEGSWLTVV.

The genes are TRBV5-1 and TRBJ2-7, with D possibly TRBD2 on 5 matching bases. This CDR3 has 16 amino acids. V was pared by 4 bases and J by 2 bases, with 19 bases between. Germline V gives CDR1 SGHRS, CDR2 YFSETQ. CDR3 nucleotide sequence: TGCGCCAGCAGCGCTGGCCGGGGTCCTTCAGCCTACGAGCAGTACTTC. It translates to CASSAGRGPSAYEQYF.

The V gene is TRBV29-1, the J gene TRBJ2-7; 10 nucleotides line up with TRBD2. In germline, CDR1 is SQVTM, CDR2 ANQGSEA. CDR3 length: 14 amino acids. J was trimmed by 3 bases and V by 4 bases; bases with no gene match: 6. The CDR3 spells CSVGLLAGDYEQYF. CDR3 DNA sequence: TGCAGCGTTGGCTTGCTAGCGGGGGACTACGAGCAGTACTTC.

This chain links TRBV28 with TRBJ2-7; 7 positions agree with TRBD2. The germline gives CDR1 MDHEN, CDR2 SYDVKM. Trimming at V came to 3 bases and at J to 5 bases, leaving 19 bases not matched to a gene. The CDR3 runs 18 residues. Here the CDR3 reads CASSFLRGSAWEIHEQYF. CDR3 sequence (DNA): TGTGCCAGCAGTTTCCTGCGCGGGAGTGCTTGGGAAATCCACGAGCAGTACTTC.

This sequence joins TRBV9 and TRBJ2-3; TRBD2 might be the D (6 bases). Germline CDR1 SGDLS, CDR2 YYNGEE. CDR3 length: 16 amino acids. Trimming stripped 0 bases from V and 0 bases from J, with 11 bases between. The CDR3 is CASSVELAASTDTQYF. CDR3 DNA: TGTGCCAGCAGCGTAGAATTAGCGGCTAGCACAGATACGCAGTATTTT.

V is TRBV5-4 and J is TRBJ2-2, with TRBD2 as a possible D gene (6 bases). Germline V CDR1 and CDR2: SGHNT, YYREEE (reference sequence). The CDR3 loop spans 17 amino acids. V was trimmed by 3 bases and J by 6 bases, leaving 21 bases between them. In DNA form, the CDR3 reads TGTGCCAGCAGCTGGGTCCCGGGGGAGCAGATCGCCGGGGAGCTGTTTTTT. Encoded protein: CASSWVPGEQIAGELFF. The variable domain in full, completed from reference TRBV5-4 and TRBJ2-2, reads ETGVTQSPTHLIKTRGQQVTLRCSSQSGHNTVSWYQQALGQGPQFIFQYYREEENGRGNFPPRFSGLQFPNYSSELNVNALELDDSALYLCASSWVPGEQIAGELFFGEGSRLTVL.